Each of the 7 T cell receptor beta chains below was sequenced from the same sample in a study of cytomegalovirus exposure and HLA in healthy donors (dated 2017 in TCRdb). The library was generated by the immunoSEQ multiplex PCR assay. The multiplex PCR relied on a mix of 60 forward primers for TCR Vbeta segments and 13 reverse primers for TCR Jbeta segments. TCRdb holds this immuneACCESS table with in-frame rearrangements only. Some clones are missing; in checked studies, unresolved V genes explain under half, and the rest has no known cause. Recorded for this sample are some 170,000 clones; nearly 80% of them occurred a single time. Roughly 5.8% of the sample goes to the ten largest clones. Sequencing was done on a sample of PBMCs. The receptors derive from a middle-aged man in good health and CMV-seropositive.

This chain joins TRBV10-1 and TRBJ1-4, with D perhaps matching TRBD1 (5 bases). The V gene lost 10 bases and the J gene lost 0 bases, with 12 bases spanning the gap. CDR3 length: 14 amino acids. Germline CDR1 reads WNHNN; CDR2 reads SYGVQD (reference sequence). The CDR3 bases are TGCGCCACCCCGGACAATGCAACTAATGAAAAACTGTTTTTT. It translates to CATPDNATNEKLFF.

In nucleotides, the CDR3 is TGTGCCAGCAATCTCTCTGGGGCCAACGTCCTGACTTTC. Translation gives CASNLSGANVLTF. The genes are TRBV6-1 and TRBJ2-6; the D is unclear. Germline CDR1 and CDR2: MNHNS and SASEGT. Trimming stripped 7 bases from V and 0 bases from J, with 4 bases between. The CDR3 is 13 residues long.

This chain joins TRBV28 and TRBJ2-5; 12 bases line up with TRBD2. The CDR3 covers 16 residues. The germline V gene has CDR1 MDHEN and CDR2 SYDVKM. The trim removed 3 bases at V and 11 bases at J, leaving 13 bases unmatched. This CDR3 reads CASSFVVLAGGPEQYF. The CDR3 DNA sequence: TGTGCCAGCAGTTTCGTTGTTCTAGCGGGAGGGCCGGAGCAGTACTTC.

This clone was observed once. V gene TRBV5-1 combines with J gene TRBJ2-7, with TRBD1 identical over 9 bases. Germline CDR1 reads SGHRS; CDR2 reads YFSETQ. CDR3 length: 15 amino acids. V gave up 4 bases and J gave up 4 bases; unmatched junction bases: 9. CDR3 DNA sequence: TGCGCCAGCAGCCGTGGCGGGACAGGGTTTTACGAGCAGTACTTC. Its translation is CASSRGGTGFYEQYF.

This clone was detected a few times. The V and J genes are TRBV28 and TRBJ2-1; perhaps TRBD2 as D (5 bases). Germline V gene lookup returns CDR1 MDHEN and CDR2 SYDVKM. CDR3 length: 15 residues. The V end was cut by 7 bases, the J end by 8 bases, with 21 bases between. The CDR3 DNA follows: TGTGCCAGCACTATATTCGGAGAGAGCGGCGATGAGCAGTTCTTC. Translation: CASTIFGESGDEQFF.

The V and J genes are TRBV15 and TRBJ2-7; 14 bases line up with TRBD2. Germline lookup yields CDR1 LNHNV and CDR2 YYDKDF (reference sequence). The CDR3 loop spans 17 amino acids. With V trimmed by 5 bases and J by 3 bases, 9 bases remained unmatched. DNA for the CDR3: TGTGCCACCAGCCAGACTAGCGGGAGGGCCTTCGGCTACGAGCAGTACTTC. This gives the protein CATSQTSGRAFGYEQYF.

The genes are TRBV5-6 and TRBJ2-1; tentative D call: TRBD1 (5 bases). The germline V gene encodes CDR1 SGHDT and CDR2 YYEEEE. The ends were cut back, 4 bases at V and 0 bases at J, with 14 bases in the middle. This CDR3 has 16 residues. This CDR3 reads CASSTRQQSSYNEQFF. The DNA for the CDR3 is TGTGCCAGCAGCACCAGACAGCAAAGCTCCTACAATGAGCAGTTCTTC. The full variable domain, completed using reference TRBV5-6 and TRBJ2-1, is DAGVTQSPTHLIKTRGQQVTLRCSPKSGHDTVSWYQQALGQGPQFIFQYYEEEERQRGNFPDRFSGHQFPNYSSELNVNALLLGDSALYLCASSTRQQSSYNEQFFGPGTRLTVL.